The 17 T cell receptor beta chains given below trace back to one sample, sequenced in a study of T-cell reconstitution after alpha-beta-depleted transplantation in children. It was with unique molecular identifiers that the TCRbeta library was prepared. In TCRdb, the PCR reads were re-called with MiXCR into one record per CDR3 protein. Of under 300,000 distinct CDR3 sequences detected, around 10% appear once; the ten largest clones hold 23%. Sequencing was performed on peripheral blood, taken 180 days after TCRalphabeta/CD19-depleted stem cell transplant. The receptors stem from a male patient aged 2 to 10 who had a stem cell transplant for chronic granulomatous disease, so the T cells may come from the graft donor.

V is TRBV20-1 and J is TRBJ2-1, with a possible D match to TRBD1 (7 bases). V was shortened by 6 bases and J by 9 bases, with 30 bases between the two germline ends. Germline CDR1 and CDR2: DFQATT and SNEGSKA (reference sequence). The CDR3 consists of 17 residues. Written as DNA, the CDR3 is TGCAGTGCCGCGGGACAGTACGGCGGGAAAGCCCCTGGTGAGCAGTTCTTC. This gives the protein CSAAGQYGGKAPGEQFF.

This clonotype was found many times. The CDR3 DNA reads TGCAGCGTCCGGGGCGGGGGGAACCAAGAGACCCAGTACTTC. Its protein is CSVRGGGNQETQYF. The gene calls are TRBV29-1 and TRBJ2-5; 8 bases align to TRBD2. CDR1 SQVTM and CDR2 ANQGSEA come from the germline V gene. The CDR3 has 14 amino acids. J was trimmed by 0 bases and V by 6 bases; bases with no gene match: 6.

This clonotype was detected ten times or more. The J gene is TRBJ2-5, the V gene TRBV27, with 9 bases matching TRBD2. Germline CDR1 is MNHEY and CDR2 is SMNVEV (reference sequence). Losses at the gene ends were 0 bases for V and 2 bases for J; bases not matched to a gene: 4. The CDR3 is 16 residues long. In DNA form, the CDR3 reads TGTGCCAGCAGTTTATCCCTAGCGGGGATTCAAGAGACCCAGTACTTC. Its translation: CASSLSLAGIQETQYF.

This clonotype was recorded at least ten times. This rearrangement joins TRBV19 to TRBJ1-1; tentative D call: TRBD1 (5 bases). Trimming removed 3 bases from V and 1 base from J, with 12 bases in between. Germline V gene sequence: CDR1 LNHDA, CDR2 SQIVND (reference sequence). This CDR3 is built from 15 residues. The CDR3, as DNA: TGTGCCAGTAGTATCCATGGGGCACCGAACACTGAAGCTTTCTTT. Its translation: CASSIHGAPNTEAFF. Combining the CDR3 with reference TRBV19 and TRBJ1-1 gives the whole variable domain DGGITQSPKYLFRKEGQNVTLSCEQNLNHDAMYWYRQDPGQGLRLIYYSQIVNDFQKGDIAEGYSVSREKKESFPLTVTSAQKNPTAFYLCASSIHGAPNTEAFFGQGTRLTVV.

This clonotype has at least ten counts. The J gene is TRBJ2-4, the V gene TRBV7-9; D is uncertain. With 0 bases removed from V and 3 bases from J, the gap between germline ends came to 12 bases. Looked up from germline, CDR1 is SEHNR and CDR2 is FQNEAQ (reference sequence). The CDR3 has 16 amino acids. CDR3 in DNA: TGTGCCAGCAGCTTAGCTTTTGCTGGGGACAAAAACATTCAGTACTTC. Translation: CASSLAFAGDKNIQYF. Based on the CDR3 plus reference TRBV7-9 and TRBJ2-4, the full variable domain is DTGVSQNPRHKITKRGQNVTFRCDPISEHNRLYWYRQTLGQGPEFLTYFQNEAQLEKSRLLSDRFSAERPKGSFSTLEIQRTEQGDSAMYLCASSLAFAGDKNIQYFGAGTRLSVL.

The table lists this clonotype with many counts. The chain joins TRBV29-1 to TRBJ2-1; perhaps D is TRBD1 or TRBD2 (5 bases each). The CDR3 totals 13 residues. V gave up 0 bases and J gave up 11 bases, with 14 bases separating them. Per germline, CDR1 SQVTM and CDR2 ANQGSEA. CDR3 sequence (DNA): TGCAGCGTTGAAGAGATGCCGAGGGGCAAGCAGTTCTTC. This encodes CSVEEMPRGKQFF.

In its sample, this clonotype was seen many times. The chain combines TRBV7-8 with TRBJ1-5, with 7 bases lining up with TRBD1. Germline CDR1 SGHVS, CDR2 FQNEAQ. The CDR3 covers 16 residues. Trimming cost V 1 base and J 1 base; bases outside gene matches: 4. This CDR3 is CASSLEGALSNQPQHF. The DNA of the CDR3 is TGTGCCAGCAGCTTAGAGGGGGCTTTGAGCAATCAGCCCCAGCATTTT.

This clonotype showed up many times. The J gene is TRBJ2-5, the V gene TRBV5-1; 9 nucleotides agree with TRBD2. Trimming removed 1 base from V and 5 bases from J; junction bases left unmatched: 0. This CDR3 comprises 13 residues. In germline, CDR1 is SGHRS, CDR2 YFSETQ. CDR3 DNA sequence: TGCGCCAGCAGCTTGAGCGGGAGGGAGACCCAGTACTTC. Its translation is CASSLSGRETQYF.

This clonotype has at least ten counts. This rearrangement joins TRBV5-1 to TRBJ2-3, with D hard to call. Trimming took 1 base from V and 4 from J, leaving 7 bases between them. CDR1 is SGHRS and CDR2 is YFSETQ in the germline V gene. The CDR3 loop spans 13 amino acids. The CDR3 DNA follows: TGCGCCAGCAGCTTGCATGTTCCAGATACGCAGTATTTT. It codes for CASSLHVPDTQYF.

Ten or more counts support this clonotype. This sequence joins TRBV5-1 and TRBJ2-3; 10 positions match TRBD2. The CDR3 contains 16 residues. Looked up from germline, CDR1 is SGHRS and CDR2 is YFSETQ. J gave up 4 bases and V 1 base, and 6 bases lay outside the gene matches. CDR3 sequence: CASSLSLAGVADTQYF. CDR3 DNA sequence: TGCGCCAGCAGCTTGTCTCTAGCGGGAGTGGCAGATACGCAGTATTTT.

This clonotype was counted ten times or more. This sequence joins TRBV28 and TRBJ1-2; 7 bases match TRBD1. The CDR3 loop spans 11 amino acids. Germline V lookup: CDR1 MDHEN, CDR2 SYDVKM. J lost 14 bases, V lost 5 bases, and 8 bases had no gene match. The CDR3 loop reads CASSLQDRKTF. DNA for the CDR3: TGTGCCAGCAGTCTCCAGGACAGGAAGACCTTC.

This clonotype was seen at least ten times. This chain links TRBV28 with TRBJ2-1; D is unresolved. The CDR3 loop spans 12 amino acids. CDR1 and CDR2 (germline): MDHEN, SYDVKM. Between the trimmed V and J ends, which lost 6 bases and 4 bases, there was a span of 7 bases. The CDR3 sequence: CASSRWYNEQFF. CDR3 sequence (DNA): TGTGCCAGCAGCCGATGGTACAATGAGCAGTTCTTC.

The table lists this clonotype with many counts. The V call is TRBV7-2, the J call TRBJ2-1; D gene unclear. The CDR3 totals 15 residues. Germline V CDR1 and CDR2: SGHTA, FQGNSA. Between the trimmed V and J ends, which lost 1 base and 1 base, there was a span of 8 bases. The CDR3 bases are TGTGCCAGCAGCTTAGAGGGTTTGTCCTACAATGAGCAGTTCTTC. Its protein product is CASSLEGLSYNEQFF.

A single count supports this clonotype. A much larger clone lies a single base off, so this may be a read error. The V call is TRBV9, the J call TRBJ2-3; no definite D call. The J call is uncertain, as TRBJ1-5 better fits the DNA end. CDR3 length equals 14 residues. The germline CDR1 and CDR2 sequences are SGDLS and YYNGEE. CDR3 amino acids: CASSALAGEDTQHF. In DNA form, the CDR3 reads TGTGCCAGCAGCGCTCTAGCGGGAGAAGATACGCAGCATTTT.

This clonotype was detected ten times or more. V is TRBV20-1 and J is TRBJ2-6, with D tentatively TRBD1 or TRBD2 (5 bases each). CDR3 length equals 16 residues. Deletions cut 5 bases from V and 1 base from J, with 15 bases between. Germline V CDR1 and CDR2: DFQATT, SNEGSKA (reference sequence). CDR3 in DNA: TGCAGTGCTGGCCGGGACGGGTATTCTGGGGCCAACGTCCTGACTTTC. Residues: CSAGRDGYSGANVLTF.

The chain recombines TRBV12-3 or TRBV12-4 with TRBJ1-5; D might be TRBD1 (5 bases). Deletions cut 3 bases from V and 5 bases from J, with 11 bases between. The CDR3 length is 14 residues. The CDR3 DNA reads as TGTGCCAGCAGTTTCACAGGCGGGCATCAGCCCCAGCATTTT. It codes for CASSFTGGHQPQHF.

This clonotype was counted a few times. The V call is TRBV7-8, the J call TRBJ2-7, with no clear D. Germline assignment: CDR1 SGHVS and CDR2 FQNEAQ. V was cut by 4 bases and J by 0 bases, with 7 bases left in between. This CDR3 comprises 13 residues. The CDR3: CASSSESSYEQYF. CDR3 DNA: TGTGCCAGCAGCTCCGAGAGCTCCTACGAGCAGTACTTC.